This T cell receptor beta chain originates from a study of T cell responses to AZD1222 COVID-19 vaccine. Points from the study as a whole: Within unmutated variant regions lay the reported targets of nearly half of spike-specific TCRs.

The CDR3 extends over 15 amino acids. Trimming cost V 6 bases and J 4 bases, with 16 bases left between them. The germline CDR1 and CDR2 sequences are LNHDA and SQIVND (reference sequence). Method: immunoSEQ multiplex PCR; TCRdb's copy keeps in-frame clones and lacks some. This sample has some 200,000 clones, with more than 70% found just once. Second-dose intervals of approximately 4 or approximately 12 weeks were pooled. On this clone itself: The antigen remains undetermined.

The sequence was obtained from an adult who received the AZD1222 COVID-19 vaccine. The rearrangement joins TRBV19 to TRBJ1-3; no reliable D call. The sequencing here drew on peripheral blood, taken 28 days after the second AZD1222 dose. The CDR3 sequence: CASRTPGFDGNTIYF. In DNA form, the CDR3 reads TGTGCCAGTAGAACGCCCGGGTTCGACGGAAACACCATATATTTT.